The 21 T cell receptor beta chains in this list originate from one sample, sequenced in a study of T-cell memory formation after mild COVID-19. TCRdb ran MiXCR on the 5' RACE reads and lists one entry per CDR3 protein. The repertoire includes 340,000 or so distinct CDR3 sequences, roughly 13% of them detected once, and 20% to 25% sits in the top ten. Sequenced input: PBMCs or a T cell subset sorted from them (not recorded which). The receptors stem from a young man who had mild COVID-19 (a few samples of this study predate the infection). Cell type and time point are not known.

The chain joins TRBV25-1 to TRBJ1-5; a weak D match, TRBD1 (6 bases). CDR3 size: 13 residues. Trimming removed 3 bases from V and 7 bases from J, with 10 bases in between. CDR1 is MGHDK and CDR2 is SYGVNS in the germline V gene. This chain's CDR3 is CASSDSGVQPQHF. DNA for the CDR3: TGTGCCAGCAGTGACTCAGGGGTCCAGCCCCAGCATTTT.

V and J are TRBV2 and TRBJ2-3; 7 bases agree with TRBD1. Germline CDR1 is SNHLY and CDR2 is FYNNEI. This CDR3 has 13 amino acids. V lost 5 bases to trimming and J lost 10 bases; unmatched junction nucleotides: 9. The CDR3 DNA reads TGTGCCAGCAGTCCCACCCAGGGGGTCTCGCAGTATTTT. It is translated as CASSPTQGVSQYF.

This clonotype was found a few times. V and J are TRBV12-3 or TRBV12-4 and TRBJ2-5, with 10 bases aligning to TRBD1. This CDR3 has 12 residues. Unmatched junction bases numbered 0, after V lost 4 bases and J lost 7 bases. In DNA, the CDR3 is TGTGCCAGCAGTTGGGACAGGGGGACCCAGTACTTC. Translation gives CASSWDRGTQYF.

This clonotype was seen more than once but under ten times. The chain has TRBV7-9 and TRBJ2-5, with D possibly TRBD1 on 6 matching bases. The CDR3 length is 14 residues. Trimming left V 3 bases short and J 5 bases short, with 13 bases between. CDR1 and CDR2 from the germline V gene are SEHNR and FQNEAQ (reference sequence). The CDR3, as DNA: TGTGCCAGCAGCTTCCCAGGGGCGATTGAGACCCAGTACTTC. It yields the protein CASSFPGAIETQYF. The whole variable domain, filled in from reference TRBV7-9 and TRBJ2-5, reads DTGVSQNPRHKITKRGQNVTFRCDPISEHNRLYWYRQTLGQGPEFLTYFQNEAQLEKSRLLSDRFSAERPKGSFSTLEIQRTEQGDSAMYLCASSFPGAIETQYFGPGTRLLVL.

This clonotype was found a few times. V usage is TRBV20-1 and J usage is TRBJ2-1; 10 positions match TRBD2. This CDR3 region has 15 residues. V shed 5 bases, J shed 7 bases, and the junction held 11 bases outside the gene matches. Germline V gives CDR1 DFQATT, CDR2 SNEGSKA (reference sequence). The CDR3 loop is CSAFRGAGGPNEQFF. CDR3 nucleotide sequence: TGCAGTGCTTTCCGCGGAGCGGGGGGGCCTAATGAGCAGTTCTTC.

The chain carries TRBV6-2 or TRBV6-3 and TRBJ2-1; D may correspond to TRBD1 or TRBD2 (6 bases each). Trimming removed 2 bases from V and 8 bases from J, with 28 bases in between. CDR1 is MNHEY, CDR2 SVGEGT, per germline. This CDR3 contains 19 residues. The CDR3 spells CASSYPKQGLEGLEDEQFF. The CDR3 DNA follows: TGTGCCAGCAGTTACCCCAAACAGGGACTGGAGGGGCTGGAGGATGAGCAGTTCTTC.

The chain combines TRBV4-2 with TRBJ1-6; D ambiguous. Trimming left V 4 bases short and J 10 bases short, with 11 bases between. The CDR3 is 13 amino acids. Germline V gene data show CDR1 as LGHNA and CDR2 as YNFKEQ. The CDR3 DNA reads as TGTGCCAGCAGCCCCGAGGACGGCTCACCCCTCCACTTT. It is translated as CASSPEDGSPLHF.

The chain is built from TRBV12-3 or TRBV12-4 and TRBJ1-6; weak D call: TRBD1 (6 bases). This CDR3 contains 15 residues. The V end lost 6 bases, the J end lost 7 bases, and 16 bases lay between the germline ends. CDR3 in DNA: TGTGCCAGCAGCTCGGACAGCCTAGGAAATTCACCCCTCCACTTT. Amino acids: CASSSDSLGNSPLHF.

In this sample, this clonotype turned up a few times. The chain recombines TRBV4-1 with TRBJ2-1; 7 nucleotides agree with TRBD2. The CDR3 consists of 12 residues. CDR1 and CDR2 from the germline V gene are MGHRA and YSYEKL. V shed 8 bases, J shed 9 bases, and the junction held 7 bases outside the gene matches. The CDR3 sequence: CASGGLVGEQFF. The CDR3 region has the DNA TGCGCCAGCGGCGGACTAGTTGGTGAGCAGTTCTTC.

This clonotype was observed a handful of times. This chain joins TRBV6-6 and TRBJ1-1; the D is unclear. The germline V and J ends were trimmed by 0 bases and 5 bases, with 13 bases remaining between them. The CDR3 runs 15 residues. CDR1 is MNHNY, CDR2 SVGAGI, per germline (reference sequence). The CDR3 reads CASSYSRLRGTEAFF. CDR3 nucleotide sequence: TGTGCCAGCAGTTACTCCCGTCTCAGAGGGACTGAAGCTTTCTTT.

This clonotype appeared a few times. The CDR3 here is CASRRRSGGAGSATDTQYF. As DNA, the CDR3 is TGCGCCAGCAGGCGACGGAGCGGGGGGGCCGGTTCAGCGACAGATACGCAGTATTTT. The J gene is TRBJ2-3, the V gene TRBV5-1; 10 bases map to TRBD2. Germline lookup yields CDR1 SGHRS and CDR2 YFSETQ. The CDR3 covers 19 residues. The J segment lost 3 bases and the V segment lost 5 bases, leaving 18 bases of the junction unmatched.

This clonotype was seen ten or more times. The V call is TRBV7-3, the J call TRBJ2-3, with D possibly TRBD2 on 5 matching bases. Looked up from germline, CDR1 is SGHTA and CDR2 is FQGTGA. Trimming cost V 5 bases and J 0 bases, with 12 bases left between them. The CDR3 consists of 15 residues. The CDR3 coding sequence is TGTGCCAGCAGCCCCGGACGGACTAGCACAGATACGCAGTATTTT. Its translation: CASSPGRTSTDTQYF.

This clonotype was seen at least ten times. The rearrangement joins TRBV6-5 to TRBJ1-3, with D possibly matching TRBD1 (5 bases). Per the germline V gene, CDR1 is MNHEY and CDR2 is SVGAGI. CDR3 length equals 16 residues. Between the trimmed V and J ends, which lost 0 bases and 2 bases, there was a span of 11 bases. The CDR3 loop is CASSYSQGLPGNTIYF. CDR3 DNA sequence: TGTGCCAGCAGTTACTCGCAGGGACTTCCTGGAAACACCATATATTTT.

This clonotype has more than one count but fewer than ten. The chain carries TRBV30 and TRBJ1-2; the D is unclear. The CDR3 is 11 amino acids. Looked up from germline, CDR1 is GTSNPN and CDR2 is SVGIG (reference sequence). Trimming removed 2 bases from V and 5 bases from J, with 6 bases in between. The CDR3 protein is CAWSRQYGYTF. CDR3 bases: TGTGCCTGGAGTAGGCAGTATGGCTACACCTTC.

This clonotype appeared a few times. The gene calls are TRBV7-9 and TRBJ1-1; D ambiguous. The CDR3 covers 13 residues. Germline lookup yields CDR1 SEHNR and CDR2 FQNEAQ (reference sequence). The V end was cut by 5 bases, the J end by 6 bases, with 13 bases between. CDR3 sequence reads: CASSPQGPAEAFF. The CDR3 DNA follows: TGTGCCAGCAGCCCCCAAGGGCCGGCTGAAGCTTTCTTT.

The V and J genes are TRBV11-2 and TRBJ2-5; possibly TRBD1 for D (6 bases). This CDR3 is 14 amino acids long. The germline CDR1 and CDR2 sequences are SGHAT and FQNNGV. Trimming shortened V by 5 bases and J by 7 bases, and 17 bases separated the two germline ends. The CDR3 protein is CASSQGTPRGTQYF. DNA of the CDR3: TGTGCCAGCAGCCAGGGGACACCCAGGGGGACCCAGTACTTC.

The V and J genes are TRBV7-2 and TRBJ2-3, with 7 positions matching TRBD1. V lost 3 bases, J lost 3 bases, and 6 bases stayed unmatched. The germline gives CDR1 SGHTA, CDR2 FQGNSA. The length of the CDR3 is 15 residues. The CDR3 region is CASSFTGTETDTQYF. The CDR3, as DNA: TGTGCCAGCAGCTTTACCGGGACAGAGACAGATACGCAGTATTTT.

This clonotype was observed a handful of times. The genes are TRBV9 and TRBJ1-2; 7 bases fit TRBD1. The CDR3 covers 13 residues. Looked up from germline, CDR1 is SGDLS and CDR2 is YYNGEE. The J segment lost 4 bases and the V segment lost 6 bases, leaving 6 bases of the junction unmatched. CDR3 sequence (DNA): TGTGCCAGCACCAAGGGACAGATCTATGGCTACACCTTC. Protein: CASTKGQIYGYTF.

This clonotype was picked up a small number of times. Here the CDR3 DNA reads TGTGCCAGCAGCCGAACGTGGAATTCACCCCTCCACTTT. Residues: CASSRTWNSPLHF. The chain combines TRBV7-2 with TRBJ1-6, with no clear D. The CDR3 extends over 13 amino acids. V was pared by 5 bases and J by 7 bases, with 9 bases between. The germline CDR1 and CDR2 sequences are SGHTA and FQGNSA.

This clonotype was seen only a few times. This chain connects TRBV7-8 to TRBJ2-2; no firm D call. Looked up from germline, CDR1 is SGHVS and CDR2 is FQNEAQ. The CDR3 loop spans 16 amino acids. Trimming pared 5 bases from V and 0 bases from J, leaving 13 bases between. For the CDR3, the DNA is TGTGCCAGCAGCCTTAGTAGGTTCGCGAACACCGGGGAGCTGTTTTTT. Its protein is CASSLSRFANTGELFF.

Ten or more counts support this clonotype. The chain uses TRBV5-1 and TRBJ1-1; perhaps TRBD1 as D (6 bases). Germline V gene sequence: CDR1 SGHRS, CDR2 YFSETQ. This CDR3 spans 14 amino acids. Trimming cost V 4 bases and J 0 bases, with 10 bases left between them. DNA of the CDR3: TGCGCCAGCAGCGTGGGGACAATGAACACTGAAGCTTTCTTT. Translating gives CASSVGTMNTEAFF.